This paragraph covers one T cell receptor beta chain sequence. Its target is not known. This entry belongs to a study of cytomegalovirus exposure and HLA in healthy donors. Germline V CDR1 and CDR2: SGHAT, FQNNGV. There are 14 residues in the CDR3. Trimming pared 1 base from V and 4 bases from J, leaving 8 bases between. Nominally healthy donors provided the samples, though records likely missed some immune exposures. Study-level findings and limits: TCR beta chain V- and J-gene trimming was linked, in a later analysis, to a missense variant in DCLRE1C.

The PCR made use of 60 Vbeta and 13 Jbeta primers. Measured with immunoSEQ multiplex PCR; TCRdb has only the in-frame clones, and not every one. The profile shows 110,000 or so clones, over 60% of them singletons. This TCR came from a man between 18 and 29 years old in good health and CMV-seropositive. Sequencing was carried out using PBMCs. The chain joins TRBV11-2 to TRBJ1-3, with D maybe TRBD1 (6 bases). The CDR3 DNA sequence: TGTGCCAGCAGCTTAGCAGGGGCCGGAAACACCATATATTTT. Translated: CASSLAGAGNTIYF.